The 25 T cell receptor beta chains reported below all come from one sample, sequenced in a study of blood T cell repertoires in COVID-19. Data came from immunoSEQ multiplex PCR; TCRdb stores just in-frame clones and leaves some out. The sample shows some 260,000 clones, about nine tenths of them seen only once. What was sequenced was PBMCs or T cells enriched from blood (not recorded which). The receptors were gathered from a woman in her 30s with acute COVID-19.

CDR3 loop: CASRTHRIGNTIYF. For the CDR3, the DNA is TGTGCCAGCAGAACACACAGGATTGGAAACACCATATATTTT. The V gene is TRBV6-5, the J gene TRBJ1-3; TRBD1 is a possible D gene (5 bases). The germline V gene has CDR1 MNHEY and CDR2 SVGAGI. The CDR3 runs 14 residues. The V end was cut by 6 bases, the J end by 3 bases, with 12 bases between.

V and J are TRBV28 and TRBJ1-3; TRBD1 might be the D (5 bases). The V and J ends lost 3 bases and 0 bases respectively, with 15 bases between them. Germline V lookup: CDR1 MDHEN, CDR2 SYDVKM. This CDR3 spans 17 amino acids. The CDR3 spells CASSFQGALYSGNTIYF. The CDR3 nucleotides are TGTGCCAGCAGTTTCCAAGGGGCCCTTTACTCTGGAAACACCATATATTTT. Variable domain in full (rest from reference TRBV28 and TRBJ1-3): DVKVTQSSRYLVKRTGEKVFLECVQDMDHENMFWYRQDPGLGLRLIYFSYDVKMKEKGDIPEGYSVSREKKERFSLILESASTNQTSMYLCASSFQGALYSGNTIYFGEGSWLTVV.

This clone has only one observation. The chain has TRBV7-8 and TRBJ1-2, with 11 bases that match TRBD1. The junction had 14 bases not matched to a gene; V was cut back by 4 bases and J by 4 bases. Germline assignment: CDR1 SGHVS and CDR2 FQNEAQ. CDR3 length: 18 residues. CDR3 residues: CASSSARDRGSSGYGYTF. CDR3 nucleotide sequence: TGTGCCAGCAGCTCAGCTCGGGACAGGGGGTCTTCCGGCTATGGCTACACCTTC.

V is TRBV18 and J is TRBJ2-1, with 9 bases fitting TRBD1. In germline, CDR1 is KGHSH, CDR2 LQKENI. This CDR3 spans 16 amino acids. Trimming removed 6 bases from V and 6 bases from J; junction bases left unmatched: 12. CDR3 nucleotide sequence: TGTGCCAGCTCGCAAAAACAGGGGGCTTACTCCAATGAGCAGTTCTTC. Translation gives CASSQKQGAYSNEQFF. Variable domain in full (rest from reference TRBV18 and TRBJ2-1): NAGVMQNPRHLVRRRGQEARLRCSPMKGHSHVYWYRQLPEEGLKFMVYLQKENIIDESGMPKERFSAEFPKEGPSILRIQQVVRGDSAAYFCASSQKQGAYSNEQFFGPGTRLTVL.

CDR3 region: CASSDQGGTEAFF. The DNA for the CDR3 is TGCGCCAGCAGTGACCAGGGGGGCACTGAAGCTTTCTTT. The chain carries TRBV10-2 and TRBJ1-1; 7 bases align to TRBD1. The CDR3 spans 13 residues. V shed 3 bases, J shed 4 bases, and the junction held 2 bases outside the gene matches. Per germline, CDR1 WSHSY and CDR2 SAAADI.

V is TRBV3-1 (or the pseudogene TRBV3-2) and J is TRBJ2-5; 7 bases align to TRBD2. Germline V gives CDR1 LGHDT, CDR2 YNNKEL (reference sequence). The CDR3 has 13 amino acids. J was trimmed by 4 bases and V by 6 bases; bases with no gene match: 5. The CDR3 sequence: CASRPSGGETQYF. CDR3 bases: TGTGCCAGCAGACCTAGCGGCGGAGAGACCCAGTACTTC.

The chain has TRBV9 and TRBJ2-1; 10 bases fit TRBD2. Trimming took 4 bases from V and 3 from J; bases not matched to a gene: 13. Germline CDR1 and CDR2: SGDLS and YYNGEE. The length of the CDR3 is 18 residues. The CDR3 region has the DNA TGTGCCAGCAGCCCACGTTCCCCGGCTAGCGGGAGCTACAATGAGCAGTTCTTC. Protein: CASSPRSPASGSYNEQFF.

The chain has TRBV3-1 (or the pseudogene TRBV3-2) and TRBJ1-6; 9 bases are a match to TRBD1. Germline CDR1 is LGHDT and CDR2 is YNNKEL (reference sequence). Germline trimming cut 4 bases from V and 1 base from J; bases unmatched to any gene: 11. The CDR3 length is 19 residues. CDR3 in amino acids: CASSPEGQGTGSYNSPLHF. The DNA for the CDR3 is TGTGCCAGCAGCCCCGAAGGACAGGGGACGGGTTCCTATAATTCACCCCTCCACTTT.

The rearrangement uses TRBV19 and TRBJ2-1; no reliable D call. The CDR3 loop spans 12 amino acids. V dropped 4 bases and J dropped 8 bases, with 9 bases sitting between them. Germline CDR1 and CDR2: LNHDA and SQIVND (reference sequence). The chain's CDR3 is CASSTPTYEQFF. CDR3 DNA sequence: TGTGCCAGTAGTACCCCAACTTATGAGCAGTTCTTC.

The chain links TRBV12-5 to TRBJ2-7; 13 nucleotides align to TRBD2. The V and J ends lost 4 bases and 0 bases, in that order; junction bases with no gene match: 9. Germline V lookup: CDR1 LGHNT, CDR2 FRNRAP. CDR3 length equals 18 residues. CDR3 sequence: CASGWGTSGKRGSYEQYF. The CDR3 DNA follows: TGTGCTAGTGGTTGGGGGACTAGCGGGAAAAGGGGCTCCTACGAGCAGTACTTC.

The chain recombines TRBV27 with TRBJ2-7, with TRBD1 as a possible D gene (5 bases). CDR1 and CDR2 from the germline V gene are MNHEY and SMNVEV (reference sequence). This CDR3 spans 14 amino acids. The V end was cut by 2 bases, the J end by 3 bases, with 11 bases between. For the CDR3, the DNA is TGTGCCAGCAGTTTAAAGGCAGGACACTACGAGCAGTACTTC. Translation gives CASSLKAGHYEQYF.

The chain carries TRBV9 and TRBJ1-5; 7 bases are a match to TRBD1. The CDR3 spans 15 residues. Germline values: CDR1 SGDLS, CDR2 YYNGEE. The V segment lost 2 bases and the J segment 4 bases; nucleotides outside the gene matches: 6. The CDR3 spells CASSVDGTANQPQHF. The CDR3 DNA is TGTGCCAGCAGCGTCGACGGGACAGCGAATCAGCCCCAGCATTTT. The variable domain in full, completed from reference TRBV9 and TRBJ1-5, reads DSGVTQTPKHLITATGQRVTLRCSPRSGDLSVYWYQQSLDQGLQFLIQYYNGEERAKGNILERFSAQQFPDLHSELNLSSLELGDSALYFCASSVDGTANQPQHFGDGTRLSIL.

This sequence joins TRBV2 and TRBJ2-2, with a tentative D call TRBD2 (5 bases). V lost 8 bases to trimming and J lost 1 base, with 8 bases between them. This CDR3 comprises 13 residues. Germline CDR1 and CDR2: SNHLY and FYNNEI. As DNA, the CDR3 is TGTGCCAGCGCTGAGGGGAACACCGGGGAGCTGTTTTTT. Amino acid sequence: CASAEGNTGELFF.

The CDR3 nucleotides read TGTGCCTGGATTTCGGATGGCTACACCTTC. This codes for CAWISDGYTF. The rearrangement uses TRBV30 and TRBJ1-2; D call uncertain. From germline, CDR1 is GTSNPN and CDR2 SVGIG (reference sequence). CDR3 length: 10 amino acids. Trimming pared 4 bases from V and 6 bases from J, leaving 6 bases between.

The CDR3 DNA reads as TGTGCCAGCAGTTTACTATCACAGGGAAATCAGCCCCAGCATTTT. This encodes CASSLLSQGNQPQHF. The chain recombines TRBV28 with TRBJ1-5; D might be TRBD1 (6 bases). The CDR3 consists of 15 residues. CDR1 and CDR2 from the germline V gene are MDHEN and SYDVKM. The ends were cut back, 2 bases at V and 4 bases at J, with 12 bases in the middle.

This chain joins TRBV3-1 (or the pseudogene TRBV3-2) and TRBJ1-4; D ambiguous. The CDR3 runs 14 residues. V was clipped by 1 base and J by 8 bases, with 11 bases between them. Germline loops: CDR1 LGHDT, CDR2 YNNKEL (reference sequence). CDR3 DNA sequence: TGTGCCAGCAGCCAAGGAAGTTGGAGGGAAAAACTGTTTTTT. Its protein is CASSQGSWREKLFF.

CDR3 amino acids: CSVETLGQGDEQYF. Here the CDR3 DNA reads TGCAGCGTTGAAACACTCGGGCAGGGGGACGAGCAGTACTTC. This chain connects TRBV29-1 to TRBJ2-7; 7 positions match TRBD1. Per germline, CDR1 SQVTM and CDR2 ANQGSEA. With V trimmed by 2 bases and J by 5 bases, 9 bases remained unmatched. CDR3 length: 14 amino acids.

The chain uses TRBV6-1 and TRBJ1-2, with D possibly TRBD1 on 5 matching bases. CDR3 size: 13 residues. Germline values: CDR1 MNHNS, CDR2 SASEGT. V gave up 6 bases and J gave up 5 bases, with 13 bases separating them. CDR3 nucleotides: TGTGCCAGCAGCGGGGGATCCGGGTATGGCTACACCTTC. It codes for CASSGGSGYGYTF.

The chain couples TRBV28 to TRBJ2-2; 10 bases are shared with TRBD2. The J segment lost 4 bases and the V segment lost 3 bases, leaving 11 bases of the junction unmatched. The CDR3 spans 18 residues. Looked up from germline, CDR1 is MDHEN and CDR2 is SYDVKM. The CDR3 DNA reads as TGTGCCAGCAGTTTGGGCCCCTCTAGCGGGAGAGGCACCGGGGAGCTGTTTTTT. Residues: CASSLGPSSGRGTGELFF.

This sequence joins TRBV7-2 and TRBJ2-7, with 9 bases aligning to TRBD1. This CDR3 has 13 amino acids. The J segment lost 6 bases and the V segment lost 4 bases, leaving 4 bases of the junction unmatched. Germline CDR1 and CDR2: SGHTA and FQGNSA. Here the CDR3 reads CASSSGQGREQYF. The DNA for the CDR3 is TGTGCCAGCAGCTCGGGACAGGGTCGCGAGCAGTACTTC.

Points on this clone: Other DNA sequences within the sample encode an identical CDR3. The CDR3 DNA reads as TGTGCCAGCAGCTTAGGGGGGGAAAAACTGTTTTTT. Protein product: CASSLGGEKLFF. The chain employs TRBV28 and TRBJ1-4; the D gene is possibly TRBD1 (6 bases). Germline-derived CDR1 and CDR2 are MDHEN and SYDVKM. Trimming removed 6 bases at V and 8 bases at J, with 10 bases between. This CDR3 region has 12 residues. Based on the CDR3 plus reference TRBV28 and TRBJ1-4, the full variable domain is DVKVTQSSRYLVKRTGEKVFLECVQDMDHENMFWYRQDPGLGLRLIYFSYDVKMKEKGDIPEGYSVSREKKERFSLILESASTNQTSMYLCASSLGGEKLFFGSGTQLSVL.

This chain joins TRBV3-1 (or the pseudogene TRBV3-2) and TRBJ2-7; D might be TRBD1 (5 bases). The CDR3 runs to 12 residues. V was cut by 4 bases and J by 2 bases, with 6 bases left in between. From germline, CDR1 is LGHDT and CDR2 YNNKEL (reference sequence). CDR3 coding DNA: TGTGCCAGCAGCCCAGGGACCTACGAGCAGTACTTC. This encodes CASSPGTYEQYF.

This clone has a handful of counts. This chain uses TRBV24-1 with TRBJ2-1; TRBD1 is a possible D gene (6 bases). The CDR3 extends over 15 amino acids. V lost 3 bases and J 5 bases, leaving 13 bases between the germline ends. Germline-derived CDR1 and CDR2 are KGHDR and SFDVKD. The CDR3 here is CATSDQAGVHNEQFF. In DNA form, the CDR3 reads TGTGCCACCAGTGATCAGGCAGGGGTCCACAATGAGCAGTTCTTC.

In its sample, this clone was seen once. The V gene is TRBV7-8, the J gene TRBJ2-3; 14 bases fit TRBD2. Germline CDR1 reads SGHVS; CDR2 reads FQNEAQ. This CDR3 is 18 amino acids long. J was trimmed by 0 bases and V by 4 bases; bases with no gene match: 6. The CDR3 region has the DNA TGTGCCAGCAGCTCACGGACTAGCGGGGGGACTAGCACAGATACGCAGTATTTT. It encodes CASSSRTSGGTSTDTQYF. The full variable domain, its missing parts supplied by reference TRBV7-8 and TRBJ2-3, is GAGVSQSPRYKVAKRGQDVALRCDPISGHVSLFWYQQALGQGPEFLTYFQNEAQLDKSGLPSDRFFAERPEGSVSTLKIQRTQQEDSAVYLCASSSRTSGGTSTDTQYFGPGTRLTVL.

This rearrangement joins TRBV27 to TRBJ2-7, with D possibly being TRBD2 (6 bases). V lost 6 bases, J lost 6 bases, and 12 bases lay in between. In germline, CDR1 is MNHEY, CDR2 SMNVEV (reference sequence). The CDR3 loop spans 12 amino acids. As DNA, the CDR3 is TGTGCCAGCAGGCAGGGAGGCGGCGAGCAGTACTTC. This gives the protein CASRQGGGEQYF.